These 27 T cell receptor beta chains originate from one sample sequenced in a study of cytotoxic CD8 clonotypes in ibrutinib-treated CLL. The repertoire was sequenced with immunoSEQ multiplex PCR; TCRdb's copy has only in-frame clones and lacks some. The sample records some 81,000 clones, roughly 80% being singletons. The sample consisted of PBMCs, taken after 12 months of ibrutinib treatment. The source of these receptors is a human donor with chronic lymphocytic leukemia.

V is TRBV7-2 and J is TRBJ2-7; D is unresolved. The V gene's germline CDR1 is SGHTA and CDR2 FQGNSA. Trimming pared 5 bases from V and 1 base from J, leaving 9 bases between. This CDR3 comprises 13 residues. The CDR3 protein is CASSLGPSYEQYF. The CDR3 DNA sequence: TGTGCCAGCAGCCTAGGGCCTTCCTACGAGCAGTACTTC.

This chain uses TRBV4-2 with TRBJ2-3; 7 bases are a match to TRBD1. The germline gives CDR1 LGHNA, CDR2 YNFKEQ. The ends lost 0 bases at V and 5 bases at J; junction bases unmatched: 11. The CDR3 has 17 residues. In DNA, the CDR3 is TGTGCCAGCAGCCAAGACTATTCGGACAGGCTCGTAGATACGCAGTATTTT. Translation: CASSQDYSDRLVDTQYF.

In its sample, this clone was seen a few times. The chain employs TRBV28 and TRBJ1-5; no firm D call. The CDR3 totals 12 residues. Germline V gene sequence: CDR1 MDHEN, CDR2 SYDVKM. V lost 8 bases and J 2 bases, leaving 7 bases between the germline ends. The CDR3 bases are TGTGCCAGCCACACAGGCAATCAGCCCCAGCATTTT. Protein: CASHTGNQPQHF.

The gene calls are TRBV18 and TRBJ2-7; 12 bases align to TRBD2. This CDR3 contains 16 residues. V lost 3 bases, J lost 4 bases, and 7 bases stayed unmatched. The germline gives CDR1 KGHSH, CDR2 LQKENI. The CDR3, as DNA: TGTGCCAGCTCACCTACACTAGCGGGAGGTGGGTACGAGCAGTACTTC. Amino acids: CASSPTLAGGGYEQYF.

J is TRBJ2-1 and V is TRBV11-2, with 15 bases that match TRBD2. The CDR3 contains 18 residues. In germline, CDR1 is SGHAT, CDR2 FQNNGV. Losses at the gene ends were 5 bases for V and 6 bases for J; bases not matched to a gene: 11. In DNA form, the CDR3 reads TGTGCCAGCAGCCCCCTAACACGGACTAGCGGGAGGGGCAATGAGCAGTTCTTC. Protein product: CASSPLTRTSGRGNEQFF.

The chain links TRBV7-8 to TRBJ2-1; TRBD1 might be the D (5 bases). Trimming removed 7 bases at V and 9 bases at J, with 16 bases between. CDR3 length: 13 residues. CDR1 SGHVS and CDR2 FQNEAQ come from the germline V gene. CDR3 amino acids: CASTPAPGSEQFF. CDR3 sequence (DNA): TGTGCCAGCACCCCGGCCCCAGGGTCTGAGCAGTTCTTC.

The rearrangement uses TRBV13 and TRBJ1-1; 8 bases match TRBD1. J was trimmed by 1 base and V by 4 bases; bases with no gene match: 5. There are 15 residues in the CDR3. CDR1 is PRHDT, CDR2 FYEKMQ, per germline (reference sequence). The CDR3 here is CASSSAGQGNTEAFF. In DNA, the CDR3 is TGTGCCAGCAGCTCCGCCGGACAGGGGAACACTGAAGCTTTCTTT.

The chain combines TRBV5-1 with TRBJ2-5, with D perhaps given as TRBD1 or TRBD2 (5 bases each). This CDR3 contains 13 residues. Germline lookup yields CDR1 SGHRS and CDR2 YFSETQ. Trimming removed 3 bases at V and 0 bases at J, with 6 bases between. Here the CDR3 reads CASSWGYQETQYF. CDR3 bases: TGCGCCAGCAGCTGGGGGTACCAAGAGACCCAGTACTTC.

The chain joins TRBV2 to TRBJ2-3, with no clear D. The germline V gene encodes CDR1 SNHLY and CDR2 FYNNEI. The length of the CDR3 is 12 residues. The V end lost 0 bases, the J end lost 6 bases, and 4 bases lay between the germline ends. The CDR3 reads CASSEAPDTQYF. The CDR3 nucleotides are TGTGCCAGCAGTGAAGCCCCGGATACGCAGTATTTT.

The chain couples TRBV7-9 to TRBJ2-7, with 7 bases lining up with TRBD2. J was trimmed by 4 bases and V by 3 bases; bases with no gene match: 6. CDR3 length: 14 amino acids. Germline-derived CDR1 and CDR2 are SEHNR and FQNEAQ (reference sequence). This CDR3 reads CASSFTGTKYEQYF. The CDR3 nucleotides are TGTGCCAGCAGCTTCACCGGGACTAAGTACGAGCAGTACTTC.

The gene calls are TRBV18 and TRBJ2-2; D might be TRBD2 (5 bases). Germline V gene sequence: CDR1 KGHSH, CDR2 LQKENI. V lost 3 bases and J lost 4, with 12 bases in between. This CDR3 comprises 15 residues. CDR3 residues: CASSPRQAGTGELFF. In DNA, the CDR3 is TGTGCCAGCTCACCCCGGCAGGCGGGCACCGGGGAGCTGTTTTTT.

The genes are TRBV7-9 and TRBJ1-1, with TRBD1 matching 8 bases. Unmatched junction bases numbered 4, after V lost 1 base and J lost 3 bases. The CDR3 extends over 15 amino acids. In germline, CDR1 is SEHNR, CDR2 FQNEAQ (reference sequence). CDR3 residues: CASSLGTGGDTEAFF. DNA for the CDR3: TGTGCCAGCAGCTTAGGTACAGGGGGGGACACTGAAGCTTTCTTT.

This clone was counted a single time. The chain joins TRBV27 to TRBJ2-3; 9 nucleotides match TRBD1. After removal of 7 bases from V and 8 bases from J, the junction contained 13 bases not matched to a gene. The CDR3 length is 15 residues. Germline loops: CDR1 MNHEY, CDR2 SMNVEV (reference sequence). The CDR3 bases are TGTGCCAGCACTCGTCTCAGCGACAGGGGGGGTACGCAGTATTTT. This translates into CASTRLSDRGGTQYF.

The V gene is TRBV27, the J gene TRBJ2-7, with 7 bases identical to TRBD1. The CDR3 runs to 13 residues. Germline V gives CDR1 MNHEY, CDR2 SMNVEV (reference sequence). Trimming at V came to 5 bases and at J to 6 bases, leaving 7 bases not matched to a gene. DNA of the CDR3: TGTGCCAGCAGTCAACGTCCAGGGGGCGAGCAGTACTTC. Translating it yields CASSQRPGGEQYF.

The V and J genes are TRBV28 and TRBJ1-2; tentatively, D is TRBD1 (6 bases). The V end lost 10 bases, the J end lost 4 bases, and 19 bases lay between the germline ends. Germline assignment: CDR1 MDHEN and CDR2 SYDVKM. The CDR3 is 14 residues long. As DNA, the CDR3 is TGTGCCACCACCCGCAACGGACAGCCCTATGGCTACACCTTC. Its protein is CATTRNGQPYGYTF.

The chain carries TRBV6-1 and TRBJ2-3; D may be TRBD2 (5 bases). This CDR3 is 14 amino acids long. Per the germline V gene, CDR1 is MNHNS and CDR2 is SASEGT. Trimming cost V 7 bases and J 6 bases, with 17 bases left between them. The CDR3 region has the DNA TGTGCCAGCACCCCAGCGGCATTGGCGGATACGCAGTATTTT. This encodes CASTPAALADTQYF.

This chain connects TRBV11-1 to TRBJ1-1; D gene unclear. CDR3 size: 14 residues. V shed 5 bases and J shed 4 bases, with 14 bases lying between them. Germline V gene sequence: CDR1 SGHAT, CDR2 FQDESV (reference sequence). The CDR3 sequence: CASSPSEGGTEAFF. CDR3 nucleotides: TGTGCCAGCAGCCCCAGCGAGGGTGGCACTGAAGCTTTCTTT.

The chain links TRBV7-2 to TRBJ1-2; 8 bases are a match to TRBD1. Germline trimming cut 4 bases from V and 9 bases from J; bases unmatched to any gene: 4. This CDR3 region has 12 residues. The germline gives CDR1 SGHTA, CDR2 FQGNSA. The CDR3: CASSYGQGSYTF. The CDR3 DNA reads TGTGCCAGCAGCTATGGACAGGGCAGCTACACCTTC.

The V call is TRBV20-1, the J call TRBJ2-7; TRBD2 matches 7 bases. CDR3 length: 11 amino acids. V trimming: 6 bases; J trimming: 9 bases; junction bases outside the gene matches: 8. Germline assignment: CDR1 DFQATT and CDR2 SNEGSKA (reference sequence). The DNA of the CDR3 is TGCAGTGCCCCGGTTACGGGGGGGCAGTACTTC. It is translated as CSAPVTGGQYF.

J is TRBJ2-2 and V is TRBV28; a weak D match, TRBD2 (6 bases). Trimming cost V 8 bases and J 3 bases, with 13 bases left between them. Germline assignment: CDR1 MDHEN and CDR2 SYDVKM. CDR3 length equals 14 residues. The CDR3 loop reads CASLRGDHTGELFF. The CDR3 DNA reads as TGTGCCAGCCTACGCGGGGACCACACCGGGGAGCTGTTTTTT. The full variable domain, rest sourced from reference TRBV28 and TRBJ2-2, is DVKVTQSSRYLVKRTGEKVFLECVQDMDHENMFWYRQDPGLGLRLIYFSYDVKMKEKGDIPEGYSVSREKKERFSLILESASTNQTSMYLCASLRGDHTGELFFGEGSRLTVL.

V is TRBV4-3 and J is TRBJ2-3, with TRBD2 identical over 10 bases. Germline V gives CDR1 LGHNA, CDR2 YSLEER. V shed 6 bases and J 6 bases; nucleotides not matched to a gene: 12. The CDR3 covers 16 residues. The CDR3 sequence is CASSYGLAGAGDTQYF. Here the CDR3 DNA reads TGCGCCAGCAGTTATGGGCTAGCGGGGGCCGGGGATACGCAGTATTTT.

V gene TRBV5-1 combines with J gene TRBJ2-7; TRBD1 aligns across 12 bases. The CDR3 runs 19 residues. The ends lost 6 bases at V and 2 bases at J; junction bases unmatched: 18. Germline V gene sequence: CDR1 SGHRS, CDR2 YFSETQ. CDR3 DNA: TGCGCCAGCACCCACACCGGGACAGGGGGCTCATTTTCCCCCTACGAGCAGTACTTC. Translated: CASTHTGTGGSFSPYEQYF. The entire variable domain, with the rest obtained from reference TRBV5-1 and TRBJ2-7, is as follows: KAGVTQTPRYLIKTRGQQVTLSCSPISGHRSVSWYQQTPGQGLQFLFEYFSETQRNKGNFPGRFSGRQFSNSRSEMNVSTLELGDSALYLCASTHTGTGGSFSPYEQYFGPGTRLTVT.

In DNA form, the CDR3 reads TGTGCCAGCAATCCAAGGCAGCCAGGCTACGAGCAGTACTTC. It encodes CASNPRQPGYEQYF. The rearrangement uses TRBV6-6 and TRBJ2-7; no definite D call. The CDR3 sequence is 14 residues long. Trimming removed 7 bases from V and 3 bases from J, with 16 bases in between. Germline CDR1 MNHNY, CDR2 SVGAGI (reference sequence).

The V call is TRBV10-3, the J call TRBJ1-2, with D possibly being TRBD1 (6 bases). Looked up from germline, CDR1 is ENHRY and CDR2 is SYGVKD. V lost 2 bases, J lost 3 bases, and 16 bases lay in between. The length of the CDR3 is 16 residues. The CDR3 nucleotides are TGTGCCATCAGTGAGGGCAGGGGAGCGGGAGACTATGGCTACACCTTC. Its translation is CAISEGRGAGDYGYTF.

The rearrangement uses TRBV2 and TRBJ2-5; D is perhaps TRBD1 or TRBD2 (5 bases each). V lost 4 bases and J 5 bases, leaving 20 bases between the germline ends. The CDR3 is 16 amino acids. Germline values: CDR1 SNHLY, CDR2 FYNNEI. The CDR3 loop reads CASSVGERGWGETQYF. The CDR3 DNA is TGTGCCAGCAGTGTGGGTGAGAGGGGCTGGGGTGAGACCCAGTACTTC.

J is TRBJ2-5 and V is TRBV20-1; D gene unclear. The CDR3 is 11 residues long. Trimming removed 2 bases from V and 3 bases from J, with 4 bases in between. CDR1 and CDR2 (germline): DFQATT, SNEGSKA (reference sequence). The CDR3 loop reads CSARQEETQYF. In DNA form, the CDR3 reads TGCAGTGCTAGACAAGAAGAGACCCAGTACTTC.

V usage is TRBV30 and J usage is TRBJ2-5, with TRBD2 identical over 10 bases. Germline V gene lookup returns CDR1 GTSNPN and CDR2 SVGIG (reference sequence). With V trimmed by 5 bases and J by 7 bases, 7 bases remained unmatched. The CDR3 sequence is 13 residues long. CDR3 DNA sequence: TGTGCCTGGCAACCTAGCGGGGGCGGGACCCAGTACTTC. Protein product: CAWQPSGGGTQYF.